The 11 T cell receptor beta chains below come from one sample, sequenced in a study of blood T cell repertoires in COVID-19. The table came from immunoSEQ multiplex PCR; TCRdb's copy has only in-frame clones and leaves some out. In the table there are fewer than 45,000 clones, just under 80% of which are singletons. The sample comprised peripheral blood. The source is a man aged 60 to 69 with acute or convalescent COVID-19.

The V gene is TRBV5-6, the J gene TRBJ1-1; 8 nucleotides line up with TRBD1. The CDR3 has 15 amino acids. Germline V gives CDR1 SGHDT, CDR2 YYEEEE. V was pared by 2 bases and J by 1 base, with 4 bases of the junction left unmatched. For the CDR3, the DNA is TGTGCCAGCAGCTTCCGGGACAGGCAGAACACTGAAGCTTTCTTT. Its protein product is CASSFRDRQNTEAFF.

The genes are TRBV4-2 and TRBJ2-7; 9 nucleotides match TRBD2. V shed 4 bases and J 2 bases; nucleotides not matched to a gene: 6. This CDR3 has 15 residues. Germline lookup yields CDR1 LGHNA and CDR2 YNFKEQ. The CDR3 sequence is CASSRTSEVAYEQYF. Written as DNA, the CDR3 is TGTGCCAGCAGCCGGACTAGCGAAGTAGCCTACGAGCAGTACTTC.

J is TRBJ1-2 and V is TRBV21-1. TRBV21-1 corresponds to a pseudogene. The CDR3 loop spans 15 amino acids. The CDR3 here is CASSKSGQAAHGYTF. The DNA for the CDR3 is TGTGCCAGCAGCAAAAGCGGTCAGGCCGCTCATGGCTACACCTTC.

This clone appeared a single time. This rearrangement joins TRBV7-9 to TRBJ2-7; 8 bases map to TRBD1. The ends lost 2 bases at V and 6 bases at J; junction bases unmatched: 12. Germline lookup yields CDR1 SEHNR and CDR2 FQNEAQ (reference sequence). This CDR3 has 16 residues. CDR3 in DNA: TGTGCCAGCAGCTTATCAGGGGGCACTGGGAGAGCCGAGCAGTACTTC. This gives the protein CASSLSGGTGRAEQYF.

The V and J genes are TRBV19 and TRBJ2-2; 8 bases align to TRBD2. The germline gives CDR1 LNHDA, CDR2 SQIVND (reference sequence). V trimming: 4 bases; J trimming: 2 bases; junction bases outside the gene matches: 6. The CDR3 spans 16 residues. The chain's CDR3 is CASSTPRGGNTGELFF. CDR3 sequence (DNA): TGTGCCAGTAGTACCCCCCGGGGGGGCAACACCGGGGAGCTGTTTTTT.

This sequence joins TRBV11-3 and TRBJ2-1; TRBD1 aligns across 8 bases. After removal of 3 bases from V and 8 bases from J, the junction contained 3 bases not matched to a gene. The CDR3 sequence is 13 residues long. CDR1 and CDR2 from the germline V gene are SGHNT and YENEEA. CDR3 residues: CASSLDRVDEQFF. The CDR3 coding sequence is TGTGCCAGCAGCTTGGACAGGGTGGATGAGCAGTTCTTC. The whole variable domain, remainder taken from reference TRBV11-3 and TRBJ2-1, is EAGVVQSPRYKIIEKKQPVAFWCNPISGHNTLYWYLQNLGQGPELLIRYENEEAVDDSQLPKDRFSAERLKGVDSTLKIQPAELGDSAVYLCASSLDRVDEQFFGPGTRLTVL.

The genes are TRBV10-3 and TRBJ2-5, with 7 bases matching TRBD1. The germline V gene encodes CDR1 ENHRY and CDR2 SYGVKD. V trimming: 6 bases; J trimming: 5 bases; junction bases outside the gene matches: 12. The CDR3 has 15 residues. The CDR3 loop is CAISVDRVVMETQYF. DNA for the CDR3: TGTGCCATCAGCGTTGACAGGGTAGTAATGGAGACCCAGTACTTC.

The gene calls are TRBV10-3 and TRBJ2-5; D is perhaps TRBD2 (7 bases). Germline V CDR1 and CDR2: ENHRY, SYGVKD. The CDR3 extends over 15 amino acids. Trimming removed 4 bases from V and 5 bases from J, with 17 bases in between. CDR3 sequence (DNA): TGTGCCATCAGTGGAGGGGGGGGTTATGATGAGACCCAGTACTTC. This encodes CAISGGGGYDETQYF.

This chain connects TRBV6-6 to TRBJ1-2; 8 nucleotides agree with TRBD1. The CDR3 contains 15 residues. J was trimmed by 6 bases and V by 6 bases; bases with no gene match: 12. Germline V lookup: CDR1 MNHNY, CDR2 SVGAGI (reference sequence). CDR3 amino acids: CASSRPMTGDDGYTF. In nucleotides, the CDR3 is TGTGCCAGCAGCAGGCCCATGACAGGGGATGATGGCTACACCTTC.

This clone appeared a few times. The chain combines TRBV5-1 with TRBJ1-6, with 7 bases matching TRBD1. This CDR3 is 14 amino acids long. J was trimmed by 5 bases and V by 1 base; bases with no gene match: 0. Germline lookup yields CDR1 SGHRS and CDR2 YFSETQ. CDR3 sequence reads: CASSLTGDNSPLHF. CDR3 bases: TGCGCCAGCAGCTTGACAGGGGATAATTCACCCCTCCACTTT.

To note about this clone: At one end the junction does not follow the germline gene, possibly because of a read error. The chain combines TRBV7-7 with TRBJ2-2, with TRBD2 identical over 13 bases. CDR1 is SSHAT and CDR2 is FNYEAQ in the germline V gene (reference sequence). The CDR3 is 16 amino acids. The CDR3 is CASSPGLAGVTGELFF. In nucleotides, the CDR3 is TGTGCTAGCAGCCCTGGACTAGCGGGAGTCACCGGGGAGCTGTTTTTT.